This TCR beta chain was recorded in a study of blood T cell repertoires in COVID-19 (dated by TCRdb to 2018 to 2021). About the full investigation: The collaborator samples originated in the United States, Italy and Spain and spanned the acute and convalescent phases of COVID-19. HLA class I and class II types, where available, came from metadata supplied by the sample provider rather than from assay-based typing. The repertoires were made available in a free public database intended to serve as a resource for research on the immune response to SARS-CoV-2. Deeply sampled blood TCRbeta repertoires from subjects exposed to, actively infected with, or recovered from COVID-19 were included in the dataset. The samples were drawn from the first 160 participants of the ongoing ImmuneRACE study and from over 950 subjects provided by 6 global collaborators. The sample metadata nearly always contained a de-identified subject ID, COVID-19 status, age in years and sex. The prospective study material was composed of cDNA or gDNA derived from T cells, B-cell-depleted T cells, or PBMCs.

The collaborating institutions used their own protocols to collect whole blood in K2EDTA tubes. For TCRbeta analysis, collaborator samples were shipped as frozen whole blood, as isolated PBMCs, or as DNA extracted from either sample type. Taken from the germline V gene (reference sequence), the CDR1 and CDR2 loops are LNHDA and SQIVND. Spanning cysteine to phenylalanine, the CDR3 consists of 14 amino acids. Only the CDR3 DNA is retained, 42 bases long and in frame from the first base. Germline trimming: 6 bases from V, 10 bases from J; junction bases outside gene matches: 9. Worth noting for this clone: Its binding antigen is unknown. Base qualities are not at hand, and no much larger clone is one base apart.

TCRbeta CDR3 regions were amplified from genomic DNA using the immunoSEQ Assay, a bias-controlled multiplex PCR. The source study handled its data this way. The number of nucleated cells in each sample was estimated by amplification of reference gene primers within the assay. To quantify the absolute abundance of each unique TCRbeta CDR3 rearrangement, sequence reads were collapsed and filtered. For each sample, productive Simpson clonality was calculated as the square root of Simpson's diversity index over productive rearrangements. The source is immuneACCESS, and TCRdb retained only in-frame sequences with V and J called. Part of the clones is not carried over; for the studies checked, unresolved V genes explain less than half of this, and the remainder is unexplained. V, J and clone size were drawn from that table, and D and trimming were deduced from the DNA. The sample table shows 200,000 or so clones, and 88% are seen once. Clones ranked in the top ten supply 1.5% to 2% of the sample.

What the work shows at the level of the full study, not this receptor alone: Clinical and demographic metadata were provided uncurated, with the amount varying by source and participant.

The TCR was taken from an older man with acute or convalescent COVID-19. This sequence uses TRBV19 and TRBJ1-1; TRBD1 agrees with 12 junctional bases. The specimen was peripheral blood. The CDR3: CASREEGQGARAFF. The DNA is as follows: TGTGCCAGTAGAGAAGAGGGACAGGGGGCGCGAGCTTTCTTT.